This TCR beta chain emerged from a study of regulatory T cells in long-lasting Graves disease. The time point was: newly diagnosed GD, antithyroid drugs for less than 3 months. RNA isolated from PBMCs was used to make the TCR library. Diagnosis followed American Thyroid Association guidelines for Graves' disease. The patient group derived from an endocrinology department in Xi'an, China. Deletions cut 3 bases from V and 7 bases from J, with 10 bases between. The CDR3 has 13 amino acids. Building of the TCR beta libraries involved iRepertoire HTBI primers and Arm-PCR of CDR3 regions. Original handling: From all samples, identification returned some 13 TRBJ and approximately 67 TRBV segments. TCRdb redid the calling of the multiplex PCR reads with MiXCR, one entry per CDR3 protein. Clone size and V and J calls follow TCRdb, not the original study. The repertoire holds hundreds of thousands of distinct CDR3 sequences, with approximately 20% as singletons.

This clonotype was observed at least ten times. J is TRBJ1-5 and V is TRBV12-3 or TRBV12-4; D not resolved. The sample here was peripheral blood mononuclear cells (PBMCs), taken at new diagnosis, from a patient treated with antithyroid drugs. The source is a female donor with Graves disease. The CDR3 sequence: CASSLGDSQPQHF. DNA for the CDR3: TGTGCCAGCAGTTTGGGAGATAGCCAGCCCCAGCATTTT.